These 32 T cell receptor beta chains originate from one sample sequenced in a study of shared clonotypes between healthy human individuals. Repertoires were generated with immunoSEQ multiplex PCR, while TCRdb's copy carries only in-frame clones and drops some. The table has fewer than 600,000 clones, roughly four fifths seen once. Specimen: PBMCs. The receptor source for this set is a woman in her forties in good health. Some clones in this sample may be carry-over from other donors' samples.

This clone came up many times. V and J are TRBV6-4 and TRBJ2-3, with 7 bases matching TRBD2. Germline-derived CDR1 and CDR2 are MRHNA and SNTAGT. This CDR3 has 16 residues. V gave up 3 bases and J gave up 1 base; unmatched junction bases: 7. CDR3 coding DNA: TGTGCCAGCAGTGAAAAAGGTACTAGCGGCACAGATACGCAGTATTTT. This sequence encodes CASSEKGTSGTDTQYF.

CDR3 amino acids: CAWREGRGLRYGYTF. CDR3 DNA: TGTGCCTGGAGGGAGGGGCGGGGACTCCGCTATGGCTACACCTTC. This chain joins TRBV30 and TRBJ1-2; D may be TRBD1 (5 bases). The V end was cut by 3 bases, the J end by 4 bases, with 18 bases between. CDR3 size: 15 residues. Per the germline V gene, CDR1 is GTSNPN and CDR2 is SVGIG (reference sequence).

CDR3 bases: TGTGCCAGCAGCCAAGTAGGGGGACAGGTCCATGGCTACACCTTC. Translating it yields CASSQVGGQVHGYTF. This chain joins TRBV7-3 and TRBJ1-2, with 8 bases aligning to TRBD1. From germline, CDR1 is SGHTA and CDR2 FQGTGA. The CDR3 runs to 15 residues. Trimming cost V 5 bases and J 6 bases; bases outside gene matches: 11.

The table lists this clone with many counts. The sample holds other DNA sequences that translate to the same CDR3. The chain combines TRBV9 with TRBJ1-2, with TRBD1 matching 8 bases. The CDR3 covers 14 residues. Per the germline V gene, CDR1 is SGDLS and CDR2 is YYNGEE. Unmatched junction bases numbered 3, after V lost 3 bases and J lost 2 bases. The CDR3 reads CASSATGANYGYTF. In DNA form, the CDR3 reads TGTGCCAGCAGCGCGACAGGGGCGAACTATGGCTACACCTTC.

The chain uses TRBV4-2 and TRBJ1-5; D remains ambiguous. The CDR3 has 18 residues. Germline values: CDR1 LGHNA, CDR2 YNFKEQ. The V end was cut by 0 bases, the J end by 6 bases, with 21 bases between. The CDR3 nucleotides are TGTGCCAGCAGCCAAGACGAAGAGGCGACGAATCGGGGTCAGCCCCAGCATTTT. Protein: CASSQDEEATNRGQPQHF.

This clone was found a few times. The V gene is TRBV5-1, the J gene TRBJ1-3, with D possibly TRBD1 on 6 matching bases. Between the trimmed V and J ends, which lost 2 bases and 4 bases, there was a span of 10 bases. This CDR3 has 14 amino acids. Germline V gene lookup returns CDR1 SGHRS and CDR2 YFSETQ. As DNA, the CDR3 is TGCGCCAGCAGCTTCGAGGGGACAGGAAACACCATATATTTT. This sequence encodes CASSFEGTGNTIYF. The full variable domain, with the rest looked up from reference TRBV5-1 and TRBJ1-3, is KAGVTQTPRYLIKTRGQQVTLSCSPISGHRSVSWYQQTPGQGLQFLFEYFSETQRNKGNFPGRFSGRQFSNSRSEMNVSTLELGDSALYLCASSFEGTGNTIYFGEGSWLTVV.

Regarding this clone: At one boundary the junction diverges from the germline segment, which might be a read error. The rearrangement uses TRBV7-7 and TRBJ2-1; the D is unclear. Germline V gives CDR1 SSHAT, CDR2 FNYEAQ (reference sequence). The CDR3 runs 15 residues. The CDR3 here is CASSPEWTVYNEQFF. The DNA of the CDR3 is TGTGCTAGCAGCCCAGAATGGACCGTATACAATGAGCAGTTCTTC.

J is TRBJ1-2 and V is TRBV28, with 10 bases fitting TRBD1. The CDR3 loop spans 13 amino acids. From germline, CDR1 is MDHEN and CDR2 SYDVKM. The V gene end was trimmed by 7 bases and the J gene end by 7 bases; junction bases not matched to a gene: 6. The DNA for the CDR3 is TGTGCCAGCATCCGACAGGGGGCATTTGGCTACACCTTC. Amino acids: CASIRQGAFGYTF.

On this clone: A read error is possible here, since a much larger clone lies one base away. In the same sample, other DNA sequences code for this CDR3. V and J are TRBV7-9 and TRBJ2-3; D remains unclear. The CDR3 is made up of 12 amino acids. Germline CDR1 reads SEHNR; CDR2 reads FQNEAQ (reference sequence). Trimming cost V 1 base and J 1 base, with 0 bases left between them. The CDR3 region is CASSLGTDTQYF. For the CDR3, the DNA is TGTGCCAGCAGCTTAGGCACAGATACGCAGTATTTT.

The chain carries TRBV4-2 and TRBJ2-5; weak D call: TRBD1 (6 bases). The CDR3 has 14 residues. Germline assignment: CDR1 LGHNA and CDR2 YNFKEQ. V was pared by 1 base and J by 1 base, with 7 bases between. This CDR3 is CASSQVGGQETQYF. DNA of the CDR3: TGTGCCAGCAGCCAAGTAGGGGGCCAAGAGACCCAGTACTTC.

Here the CDR3 reads CASSLVGGYTGELFF. The CDR3 bases are TGTGCCAGCAGCTTAGTGGGCGGGTACACCGGGGAGCTGTTTTTT. This chain joins TRBV7-2 and TRBJ2-2, with D maybe TRBD2 (5 bases). Between the trimmed V and J ends, which lost 1 base and 3 bases, there was a span of 9 bases. CDR1 and CDR2 from the germline V gene are SGHTA and FQGNSA. This CDR3 spans 15 amino acids.

V and J are TRBV28 and TRBJ2-4; no reliable D call. This CDR3 comprises 13 residues. The germline V gene has CDR1 MDHEN and CDR2 SYDVKM. V lost 1 base, J lost 14 bases, and 15 bases lay in between. CDR3 nucleotide sequence: TGTGCCAGCAGTTTATTTCAGACCGGCCTGAAGTACTTC. Its protein is CASSLFQTGLKYF. The complete variable domain, with remaining parts taken from reference TRBV28 and TRBJ2-4, reads DVKVTQSSRYLVKRTGEKVFLECVQDMDHENMFWYRQDPGLGLRLIYFSYDVKMKEKGDIPEGYSVSREKKERFSLILESASTNQTSMYLCASSLFQTGLKYFGAGTRLSVL.

Note on this clone: Other DNA sequences of this sample code for an identical CDR3. CDR3 in DNA: TGTGCCAGCAGCCCGCTCGGCTACGAGCAGTACTTC. Translating it yields CASSPLGYEQYF. The chain combines TRBV7-9 with TRBJ2-7; no reliable D call. Deletions cut 5 bases from V and 3 bases from J, with 8 bases between. Germline V gene sequence: CDR1 SEHNR, CDR2 FQNEAQ (reference sequence). The CDR3 totals 12 residues.

Only a few counts were recorded for this clone. The V and J genes are TRBV7-2 and TRBJ2-1; TRBD2 aligns across 9 bases. The CDR3 extends over 15 amino acids. V was clipped by 6 bases and J by 7 bases; unmatched bases: 10. Germline V gives CDR1 SGHTA, CDR2 FQGNSA. In nucleotides, the CDR3 is TGTGCCAGCAGGAGGGGCGGGAGGGCCCGAAATGAGCAGTTCTTC. It is translated as CASRRGGRARNEQFF. Full variable domain (rest looked up from reference TRBV7-2 and TRBJ2-1): GAGVSQSPSNKVTEKGKDVELRCDPISGHTALYWYRQSLGQGLEFLIYFQGNSAPDKSGLPSDRFSAERTGGSVSTLTIQRTQQEDSAVYLCASRRGGRARNEQFFGPGTRLTVL.

V gene TRBV27 combines with J gene TRBJ1-1; D remains unclear. The CDR3 loop spans 14 amino acids. Germline V gives CDR1 MNHEY, CDR2 SMNVEV (reference sequence). V lost 2 bases and J lost 1, with 8 bases in between. The CDR3 is CASSLQTANTEAFF. The CDR3 nucleotides read TGTGCCAGCAGTTTACAGACGGCGAACACTGAAGCTTTCTTT.

The chain recombines TRBV7-8 with TRBJ2-1, with 8 bases fitting TRBD2. The germline V gene has CDR1 SGHVS and CDR2 FQNEAQ. V was clipped by 1 base and J by 8 bases; unmatched bases: 10. The CDR3 is made up of 16 amino acids. This chain's CDR3 is CASSLGGRLALHEQFF. In DNA form, the CDR3 reads TGTGCCAGCAGCTTAGGAGGTCGACTAGCGCTCCATGAGCAGTTCTTC.

The rearrangement links TRBV6-6 to TRBJ1-4; D ambiguous. V lost 6 bases to trimming and J lost 7 bases, with 6 bases between them. The CDR3 consists of 11 residues. CDR1 is MNHNY and CDR2 is SVGAGI in the germline V gene (reference sequence). CDR3 amino acids: CASRGLEKLFF. The CDR3 DNA sequence: TGTGCCAGCAGAGGGCTTGAAAAACTGTTTTTT.

The chain recombines TRBV30 with TRBJ2-7; no clear D gene. Germline V CDR1 and CDR2: GTSNPN, SVGIG (reference sequence). Trimming took 0 bases from V and 5 from J, leaving 14 bases between them. The CDR3 sequence is 14 residues long. In nucleotides, the CDR3 is TGTGCCTGGAGTGTAATCCAGGACCTCGACGAGCAGTACTTC. Its protein is CAWSVIQDLDEQYF.

The gene calls are TRBV9 and TRBJ2-3; unclear D gene. The CDR3 is made up of 14 amino acids. V lost 0 bases and J lost 4, with 9 bases in between. Looked up from germline, CDR1 is SGDLS and CDR2 is YYNGEE. CDR3 nucleotide sequence: TGTGCCAGCAGCGTAGGGGTAGCAGCAGATACGCAGTATTTT. It yields the protein CASSVGVAADTQYF. Full variable domain (remainder filled in from reference TRBV9 and TRBJ2-3): DSGVTQTPKHLITATGQRVTLRCSPRSGDLSVYWYQQSLDQGLQFLIQYYNGEERAKGNILERFSAQQFPDLHSELNLSSLELGDSALYFCASSVGVAADTQYFGPGTRLTVL.

The gene calls are TRBV5-1 and TRBJ2-1; D is unresolved. CDR1 and CDR2 (germline): SGHRS, YFSETQ. V lost 3 bases and J 12 bases, leaving 19 bases between the germline ends. The CDR3 loop spans 14 amino acids. The CDR3 sequence is CASSSSPGPVVQFF. The CDR3 nucleotides read TGCGCCAGCAGCTCTTCCCCCGGTCCGGTTGTGCAGTTCTTC.

V is TRBV7-2 and J is TRBJ2-3; D tentatively reads TRBD1 or TRBD2 (5 bases each). Deletions cut 4 bases from V and 1 base from J, with 9 bases between. Germline values: CDR1 SGHTA, CDR2 FQGNSA. The CDR3 contains 14 residues. The CDR3 sequence: CASSSRGRTDTQYF. The CDR3 DNA reads TGTGCCAGCAGCTCTAGGGGACGCACAGATACGCAGTATTTT.

The chain carries TRBV30 and TRBJ2-5; TRBD1 aligns across 7 bases. This CDR3 has 14 residues. Trimming took 4 bases from V and 6 from J; bases not matched to a gene: 11. Germline lookup yields CDR1 GTSNPN and CDR2 SVGIG (reference sequence). In nucleotides, the CDR3 is TGTGCCTGGAACAGGGGACAGACACAAAAGACCCAGTACTTC. Translation gives CAWNRGQTQKTQYF.

The rearrangement uses TRBV7-2 and TRBJ2-5; the match to TRBD1 covers 7 bases. Trimming cost V 5 bases and J 7 bases; bases outside gene matches: 13. The germline V gene encodes CDR1 SGHTA and CDR2 FQGNSA. The CDR3 contains 15 residues. The CDR3 region is CASSPRGQTTGTQYF. CDR3 DNA sequence: TGTGCCAGCAGCCCCAGGGGACAGACCACGGGGACCCAGTACTTC.

This chain connects TRBV28 to TRBJ2-7, with 7 bases fitting TRBD2. This CDR3 region has 15 residues. The V gene's germline CDR1 is MDHEN and CDR2 SYDVKM. V lost 6 bases, J lost 0 bases, and 8 bases stayed unmatched. The CDR3, as DNA: TGTGCCAGCAGGCCCAGGCGGGGGTTCTCCTACGAGCAGTACTTC. Protein: CASRPRRGFSYEQYF.

The chain couples TRBV5-5 to TRBJ1-1; D might be TRBD1 (5 bases). CDR1 and CDR2 from the germline V gene are SGHKS and YYEKEE (reference sequence). The CDR3 has 14 amino acids. V was clipped by 0 bases and J by 3 bases, with 9 bases between them. The CDR3, as DNA: TGTGCCAGCAGCTTGGTTAGGGGAGACACTGAAGCTTTCTTT. Protein sequence: CASSLVRGDTEAFF.

Only a few counts were recorded for this clone. The rearrangement uses TRBV13 and TRBJ1-2, with 10 nucleotides matching TRBD1. J was trimmed by 5 bases and V by 1 base; bases with no gene match: 4. This CDR3 comprises 15 residues. Per the germline V gene, CDR1 is PRHDT and CDR2 is FYEKMQ (reference sequence). CDR3: CASSLVGTGAYGYTF. The DNA of the CDR3 is TGTGCCAGCAGCTTAGTGGGGACAGGGGCGTATGGCTACACCTTC.

This clone was seen only a few times. V is TRBV29-1 and J is TRBJ2-7; a weak D match, TRBD2 (6 bases). V was pared by 8 bases and J by 2 bases, with 13 bases between. Germline CDR1 and CDR2: SQVTM and ANQGSEA. The CDR3 covers 12 residues. The CDR3 coding sequence is TGCAGCATAAGACTAGATACCTACGAGCAGTACTTC. Amino acid sequence: CSIRLDTYEQYF.

CDR3 region: CASSQESGHSYEQYF. CDR3 bases: TGTGCCAGCAGCCAAGAGAGCGGGCACTCCTACGAGCAGTACTTC. J is TRBJ2-7 and V is TRBV4-2, with TRBD2 as a possible D gene (6 bases). The germline V and J ends were trimmed by 0 bases and 0 bases, with 9 bases remaining between them. From germline, CDR1 is LGHNA and CDR2 YNFKEQ. This CDR3 is 15 amino acids long.

V usage is TRBV9 and J usage is TRBJ1-1; D is ambiguous. This CDR3 spans 16 amino acids. V lost 2 bases to trimming and J lost 10 bases, with 24 bases between them. Per the germline V gene, CDR1 is SGDLS and CDR2 is YYNGEE. The CDR3 sequence: CASSVSVDGLHSGAFF. The CDR3, as DNA: TGTGCCAGCAGCGTGAGTGTCGACGGGCTCCACAGCGGAGCTTTCTTT.

With respect to this clone: With a much larger clone just one base away, this may be a read error. The V call is TRBV4-1, the J call TRBJ2-7; D is unresolved. Germline-derived CDR1 and CDR2 are MGHRA and YSYEKL. Trimming stripped 3 bases from V and 0 bases from J, with 12 bases between. CDR3 length: 15 residues. CDR3 DNA: TGCGCCAGCAGCCACCCAAAGGCTAGCTCCTACGAGCAGTACTTC. Translation gives CASSHPKASSYEQYF.

The chain couples TRBV19 to TRBJ2-2; 8 bases are shared with TRBD1. V trimming: 7 bases; J trimming: 4 bases; junction bases outside the gene matches: 11. Germline V gene sequence: CDR1 LNHDA, CDR2 SQIVND (reference sequence). The CDR3 has 16 residues. CDR3 sequence reads: CASTRDRGKLTGELFF. CDR3 DNA sequence: TGTGCCAGTACCCGAGACAGGGGAAAGCTCACCGGGGAGCTGTTTTTT.

J is TRBJ2-5 and V is TRBV6-1, with 15 nucleotides matching TRBD2. Germline V gene sequence: CDR1 MNHNS, CDR2 SASEGT. The CDR3 runs to 16 residues. V dropped 2 bases and J dropped 4; count of bases not matched to a gene: 2. The CDR3 sequence is CASSETGLAGGETQYF. The CDR3 bases are TGTGCCAGCAGTGAAACGGGACTAGCGGGAGGAGAGACCCAGTACTTC.